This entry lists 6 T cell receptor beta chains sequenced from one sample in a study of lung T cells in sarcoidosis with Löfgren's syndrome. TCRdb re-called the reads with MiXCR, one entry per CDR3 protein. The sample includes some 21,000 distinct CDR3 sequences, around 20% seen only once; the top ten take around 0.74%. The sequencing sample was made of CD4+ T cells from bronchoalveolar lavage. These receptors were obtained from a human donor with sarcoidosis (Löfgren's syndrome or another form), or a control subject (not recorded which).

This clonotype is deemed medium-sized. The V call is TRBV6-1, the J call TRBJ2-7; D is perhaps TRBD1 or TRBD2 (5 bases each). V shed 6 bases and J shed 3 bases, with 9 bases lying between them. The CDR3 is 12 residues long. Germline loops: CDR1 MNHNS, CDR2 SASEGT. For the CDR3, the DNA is TGTGCCAGCAGACGGGGCCTCTACGAGCAGTACTTC. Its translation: CASRRGLYEQYF.

The CDR3 DNA sequence: TGTGCCAGCAGTTTAGCGCAGACAGGGAGCTCCTACGAGCAGTACTTC. The encoded protein is CASSLAQTGSSYEQYF. The chain has TRBV12-3 or TRBV12-4 and TRBJ2-7, with TRBD1 matching over 7 bases. This CDR3 contains 16 residues. V trimming: 0 bases; J trimming: 0 bases; junction bases outside the gene matches: 5.

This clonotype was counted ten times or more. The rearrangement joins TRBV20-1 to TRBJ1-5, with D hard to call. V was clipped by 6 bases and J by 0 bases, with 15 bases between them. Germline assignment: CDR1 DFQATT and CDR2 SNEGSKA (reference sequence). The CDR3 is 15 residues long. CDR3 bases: TGCAGTGCGGGTAGGACGGCTTATAGCAATCAGCCCCAGCATTTT. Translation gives CSAGRTAYSNQPQHF.

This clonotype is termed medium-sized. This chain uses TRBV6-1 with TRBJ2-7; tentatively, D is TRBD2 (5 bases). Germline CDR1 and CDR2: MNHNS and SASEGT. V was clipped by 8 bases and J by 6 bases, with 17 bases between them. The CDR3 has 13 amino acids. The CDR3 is CASLQDSPFEQYF. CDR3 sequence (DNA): TGTGCCAGCTTGCAGGACTCCCCTTTCGAGCAGTACTTC.

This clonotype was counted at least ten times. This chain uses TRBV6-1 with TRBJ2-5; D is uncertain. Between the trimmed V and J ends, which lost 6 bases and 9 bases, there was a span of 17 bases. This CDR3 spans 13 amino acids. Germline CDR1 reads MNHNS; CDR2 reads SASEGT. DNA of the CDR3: TGTGCCAGCAGACCCGACGGTGATAGGGCCCAGTACTTC. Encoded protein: CASRPDGDRAQYF.

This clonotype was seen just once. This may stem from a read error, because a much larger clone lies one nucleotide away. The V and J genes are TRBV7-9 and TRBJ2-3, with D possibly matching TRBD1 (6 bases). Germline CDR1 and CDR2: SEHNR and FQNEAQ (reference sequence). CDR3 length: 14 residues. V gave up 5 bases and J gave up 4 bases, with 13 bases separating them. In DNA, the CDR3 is TGTGCCAGCAGCCATGACAGGAAACCAGATACGCAGTATTTT. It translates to CASSHDRKPDTQYF.